These T cell receptor beta chains were read from a single sample in a study of immune evolution from preneoplasia to lung adenocarcinoma. Profiling relied on immunoSEQ multiplex PCR, and the TCRdb table lists in-frame clones only, not all of them. The sample shows 9,000 to 13,000 clones, about 80% of them seen only once. What was sequenced was FFPE minimally invasive lung adenocarcinoma tissue. All receptors derive from a person aged 70 to 79 with lung adenocarcinoma. Both conserved end residues are part of each CDR3. Fields, in order: D gene, J gene, clone size, V gene, CDR3 protein, CDR3 DNA. The D gene is left open where the match is weak. Clone size, where shown, is once, few, many, or a class for clones that have expanded.

>-|TRBJ2-5|once|TRBV9
CASSVGGHLYQETQYF
TGTGCCAGCAGCGTAGGGGGACACCTGTACCAAGAGACCCAGTACTTC
>-|TRBJ2-7|-|TRBV7-6
CASSLATLREQYF
TGTGCCAGCAGCTTAGCTACATTACGCGAGCAGTACTTC
>-|TRBJ1-4|-|TRBV28
CASSLVHEKLFF
TGTGCCAGCAGTTTAGTGCATGAAAAACTGTTTTTT
>TRBD1|TRBJ1-1|-|TRBV10-3
CAINQDRGNTEAFF
TGTGCCATCAACCAGGACAGGGGGAACACTGAAGCTTTCTTT
>-|TRBJ2-5|-|TRBV5-4
CASHWWLTETQYF
TGTGCCAGCCATTGGTGGCTAACGGAGACCCAGTACTTC
>-|TRBJ2-7|-|TRBV30
CAWRVGSYEQYF
TGTGCCTGGAGAGTCGGCAGCTACGAGCAGTACTTC
>TRBD2|TRBJ2-5|-|TRBV6-1
CATGLAGGRETQYF
TGTGCCACCGGACTAGCGGGAGGTAGAGAGACCCAGTACTTC
>-|TRBJ1-2|-|TRBV7-2
CASSLGGGTYGYTF
TGTGCCAGCAGCTTAGGGGGGGGCACCTATGGCTACACCTTC
>-|TRBJ2-3|-|TRBV19
CASSIEGFRQYF
TGTGCCAGTAGTATAGAAGGGTTTCGGCAGTATTTT
>TRBD1|TRBJ1-6|-|TRBV5-3
CARIKTGGADSPLHF
TGTGCCAGAATAAAGACAGGGGGAGCGGATTCACCCCTCCACTTT
>-|TRBJ2-7|-|TRBV12-2
CASLTTGDFYEQYF
TGTGCAAGTCTTACGACAGGGGACTTCTACGAGCAGTACTTC
>-|TRBJ1-4|-|TRBV7-9
CASSLDRINEKLFF
TGTGCCAGCAGTCTCGACAGGATCAATGAAAAACTGTTTTTT